This TCR beta chain was sequenced during a study of T cells in Graves' hyperthyroidism and ophthalmopathy. The study's findings and limits: Model predictions of ophthalmopathy came a median around 6.5 months before onset.

V was shortened by 2 bases and J by 4 bases, with 10 bases between the two germline ends. The germline gives CDR1 SGHDT, CDR2 YYEEEE. The CDR3 totals 14 residues. With a duration under 2 months, the hyperthyroidism was newly diagnosed in patients aged 18 to 65. Template material for amplifying TCR beta CDR3 regions consisted of RNA transcripts. When the TCR CDR3 underwent first-round RT-PCR, the HTBI primer set was used. A single record per CDR3 protein comes from TCRdb applying MiXCR to the multiplex PCR reads. The profile shows about 620,000 distinct CDR3 sequences, about 17% of them singletons. As regards this clonotype: Antigen specificity is unknown.

This TCR came from a woman in her twenties or thirties with Graves' hyperthyroidism. Sequencing used blood. This chain joins TRBV5-6 and TRBJ1-5; maybe TRBD1 (6 bases). The chain's CDR3 is CASSFRGENQPQHF. DNA for the CDR3: TGTGCCAGCAGCTTTAGGGGGGAAAATCAGCCCCAGCATTTT.